Only a few counts were recorded for the clone carrying this T cell receptor beta chain. No antigen is known for it. Documented time point: week 35, safety follow-up. In every dose of vaccine, 300 ug of mutant IDH1 20-mer peptide was given alongside topical imiquimod. Eight vaccine doses were administered to patients at weeks 1, 3, 5, 7, 11, 15, 19 and 23. Using immunoSEQ multiplex PCR, the repertoire was profiled, and TCRdb retains in-frame clones only, with some absent. Of 40,000 to 55,000 clones in the sample, about three quarters were seen once. This CDR3 is 16 amino acids long. CDR1 and CDR2 (germline): SGHKS, YYEKEE (reference sequence). Trimming removed 5 bases at V and 1 base at J, with 18 bases between. These data originate in a study of a mutant IDH1 vaccine in newly diagnosed glioma. On the study more broadly: Onset of vaccination occurred 4-6 weeks following radiotherapy alone, or with temozolomide cycles. Earlier therapy was either radiotherapy, temozolomide, or both, and most got both.

The chain employs TRBV5-5 and TRBJ1-2; D perhaps matches TRBD1 (5 bases). Sequencing was performed on PBMCs, taken from a glioma patient whose treatment included an IDH1 peptide vaccine. This TCR was sampled from a man in his forties or fifties with glioma. The DNA of the CDR3 is TGTGCCAGCAGGTCAGGAGGGCGCAGGGATAACTATGGCTACACCTTC. It yields the protein CASRSGGRRDNYGYTF.